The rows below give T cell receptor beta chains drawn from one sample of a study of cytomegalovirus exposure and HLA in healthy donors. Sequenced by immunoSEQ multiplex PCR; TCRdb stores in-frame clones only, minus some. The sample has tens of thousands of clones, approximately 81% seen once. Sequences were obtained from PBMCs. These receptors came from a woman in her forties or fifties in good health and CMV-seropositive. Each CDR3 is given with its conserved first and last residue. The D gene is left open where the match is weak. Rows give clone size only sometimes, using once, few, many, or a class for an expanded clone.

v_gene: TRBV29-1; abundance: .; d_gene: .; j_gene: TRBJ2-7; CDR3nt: TGCAGCGTTGACGCAGGACAGCACCATCCCTACGAGCAGTACTTC; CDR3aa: CSVDAGQHHPYEQYF
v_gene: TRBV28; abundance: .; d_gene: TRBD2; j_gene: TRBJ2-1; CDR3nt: TGTGCCAGCAGTAAACTAGCGGGAGGGTCTAATGAGCAGTTCTTC; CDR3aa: CASSKLAGGSNEQFF
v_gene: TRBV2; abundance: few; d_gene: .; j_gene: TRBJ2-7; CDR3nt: TGTGCCAGCGCCAGCGCCGGGGCGGGATCCTACGAGCAGTACTTC; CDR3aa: CASASAGAGSYEQYF
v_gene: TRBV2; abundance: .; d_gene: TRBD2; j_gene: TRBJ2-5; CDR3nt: TGTGCCAGCAGTGAGGGCGGGAGGGGAGAAGAGACCCAGTACTTC; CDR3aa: CASSEGGRGEETQYF
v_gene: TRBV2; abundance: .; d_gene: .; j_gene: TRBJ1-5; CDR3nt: TGTGCCAGCAGTGAGGGTCAGGATCAGCCCCAGCATTTT; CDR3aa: CASSEGQDQPQHF
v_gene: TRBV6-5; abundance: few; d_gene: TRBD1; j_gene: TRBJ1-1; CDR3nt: TGTGCCAGCAGTTGGGACAGGGGGCCGAACACTGAAGCTTTCTTT; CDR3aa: CASSWDRGPNTEAFF
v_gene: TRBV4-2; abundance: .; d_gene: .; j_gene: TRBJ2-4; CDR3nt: TGTGCCAGCAGCCAAGATAGGACACAAAAAAACATTCAGTACTTC; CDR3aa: CASSQDRTQKNIQYF
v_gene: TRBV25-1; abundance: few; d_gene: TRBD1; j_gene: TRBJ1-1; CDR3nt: TGTGCCAGCAGTGAACCGGGACAGTCTGAAGCTTTCTTT; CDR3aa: CASSEPGQSEAFF
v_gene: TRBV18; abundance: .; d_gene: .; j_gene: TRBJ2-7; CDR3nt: TGTGCCAGCTCACCACCGGAACACTATTACTCCTACGAGCAGTACTTC; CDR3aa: CASSPPEHYYSYEQYF
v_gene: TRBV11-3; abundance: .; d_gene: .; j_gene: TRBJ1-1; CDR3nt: TGTGCCAGCAGCCCCGGGTGGGTTAGCACTGAAGCTTTCTTT; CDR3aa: CASSPGWVSTEAFF
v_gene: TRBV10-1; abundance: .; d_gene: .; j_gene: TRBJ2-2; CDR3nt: TGCGCCAGCAGTGGGGGACTGAACACCGGGGAGCTGTTTTTT; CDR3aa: CASSGGLNTGELFF
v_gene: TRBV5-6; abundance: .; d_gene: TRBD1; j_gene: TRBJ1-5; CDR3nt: TGTGCCAGCAGCTTTACGGGACAGGGGGCATCCCAGCCCCAGCATTTT; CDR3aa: CASSFTGQGASQPQHF
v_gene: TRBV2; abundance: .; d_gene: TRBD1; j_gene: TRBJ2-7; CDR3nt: TGTGCCAGCAGTGTACAGGGGATTCACGAGCAGTACTTC; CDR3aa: CASSVQGIHEQYF
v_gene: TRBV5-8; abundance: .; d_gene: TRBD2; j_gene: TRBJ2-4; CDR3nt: TGTGCCAGCATCCTTACTAGCGGGAGTCCAACTCCCAAAAACATTCAGTACTTC; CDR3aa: CASILTSGSPTPKNIQYF
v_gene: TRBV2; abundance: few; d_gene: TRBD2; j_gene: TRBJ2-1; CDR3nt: TGTGCCAGCAGTTCCACCCTATCTGCGGGAGGTCTCAATGAGCAGTTCTTC; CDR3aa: CASSSTLSAGGLNEQFF
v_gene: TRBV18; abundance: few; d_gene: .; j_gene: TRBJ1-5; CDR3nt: TGTGCCAGCTCAGCCCTAGACAGTCGGAATCAGCCCCAGCATTTT; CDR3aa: CASSALDSRNQPQHF
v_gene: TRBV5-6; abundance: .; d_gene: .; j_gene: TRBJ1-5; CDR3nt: TGTGCCAGCAGCGGCCAGAGAGGCGAGCCCCAGCATTTT; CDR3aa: CASSGQRGEPQHF
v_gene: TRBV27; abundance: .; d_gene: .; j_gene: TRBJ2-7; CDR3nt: TGTGCCAGCAGTACTCGGGACTCCGGTTCCTACGAGCAGTACTTC; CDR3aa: CASSTRDSGSYEQYF
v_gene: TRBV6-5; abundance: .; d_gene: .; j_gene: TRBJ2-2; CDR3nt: TGTGCCAGCAGTCAATACACCGGGGAGCTGTTTTTT; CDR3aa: CASSQYTGELFF
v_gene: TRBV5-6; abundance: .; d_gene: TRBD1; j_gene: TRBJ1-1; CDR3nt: TGTGCCAGCAGGTTATGGGGACAGCGAAACACTGAAGCTTTCTTT; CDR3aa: CASRLWGQRNTEAFF
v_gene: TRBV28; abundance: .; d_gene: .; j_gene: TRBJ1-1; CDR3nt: TGTGCCAGCAGTCGCAGGCCTGAAGCTTTCTTT; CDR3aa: CASSRRPEAFF
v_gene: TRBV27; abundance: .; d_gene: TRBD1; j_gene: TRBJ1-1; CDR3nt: TGTGCCAGCAGTTCTTGGACAGGGGGACCGAACACTGAAGCTTTCTTT; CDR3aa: CASSSWTGGPNTEAFF
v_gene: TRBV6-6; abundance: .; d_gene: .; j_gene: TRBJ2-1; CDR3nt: TGTGCCAGCAGTTACGGCGGTAGCTGGGACAATGAGCAGTTCTTC; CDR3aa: CASSYGGSWDNEQFF
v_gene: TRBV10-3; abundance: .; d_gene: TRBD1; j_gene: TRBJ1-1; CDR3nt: TGTGCCATCAGTCCGACAGGGAAAGCTGAAGCTTTCTTT; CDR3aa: CAISPTGKAEAFF
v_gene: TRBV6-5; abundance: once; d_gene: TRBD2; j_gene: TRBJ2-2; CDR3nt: TGTGCCAGCATGGCTAGCGGGATCCCCGGGGAGCTGTTTTTT; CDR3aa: CASMASGIPGELFF
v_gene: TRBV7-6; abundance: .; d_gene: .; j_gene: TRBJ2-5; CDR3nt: TGTGCCAGCAGCTTAGGTGTCAAAGAGACCCAGTACTTC; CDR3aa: CASSLGVKETQYF
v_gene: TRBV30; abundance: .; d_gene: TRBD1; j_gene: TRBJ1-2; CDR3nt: TGTGCCTGGGGGGACAGGGGAATTGGCTACACCTTC; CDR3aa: CAWGDRGIGYTF
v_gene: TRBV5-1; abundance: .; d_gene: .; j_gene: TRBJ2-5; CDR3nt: TGCGCCAGCAGCCTAGGACAGCTACCCGGGGACCAGTACTTC; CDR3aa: CASSLGQLPGDQYF
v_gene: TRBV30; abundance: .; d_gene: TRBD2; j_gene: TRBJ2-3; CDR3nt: TGTGCCTGGAGTGGAGGGACTAGCGGGATAGGAGATACGCAGTATTTT; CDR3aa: CAWSGGTSGIGDTQYF
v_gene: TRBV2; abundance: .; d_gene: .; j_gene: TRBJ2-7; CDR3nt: TGTGCCAGCAGTGGAACTAGGAACGAGCAGTACTTC; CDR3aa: CASSGTRNEQYF
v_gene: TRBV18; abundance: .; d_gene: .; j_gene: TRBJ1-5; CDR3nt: TGTGCCAGCTCGCCAGACAGCTGGGATCAGCCCCAGCATTTT; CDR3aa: CASSPDSWDQPQHF
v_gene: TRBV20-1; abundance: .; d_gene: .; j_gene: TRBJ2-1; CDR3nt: TGCAGTGCTCGTTATCACAATGAGCAGTTCTTC; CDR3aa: CSARYHNEQFF
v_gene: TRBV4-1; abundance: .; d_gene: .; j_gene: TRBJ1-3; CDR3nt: TGCGCCAGCAGCGGGGAGGGAAACACCATATATTTT; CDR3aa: CASSGEGNTIYF
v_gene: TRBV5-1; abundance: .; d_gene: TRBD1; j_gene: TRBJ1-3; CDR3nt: TGCGCCAGCAGACGCCCGGGACAGGGAAACACCATATATTTT; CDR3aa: CASRRPGQGNTIYF
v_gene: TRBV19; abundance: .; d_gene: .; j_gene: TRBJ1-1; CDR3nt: TGTGCCACGCGGGAGGTCCGGGACACCGGGGGAGCTTTCTTT; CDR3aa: CATREVRDTGGAFF
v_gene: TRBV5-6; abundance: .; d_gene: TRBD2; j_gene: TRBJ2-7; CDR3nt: TGTGCCAGCAGGGGACTAGCGGGTAAAATAGGGTACGAGCAGTACTTC; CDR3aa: CASRGLAGKIGYEQYF
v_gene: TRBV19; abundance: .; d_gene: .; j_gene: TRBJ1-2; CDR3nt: TGTGCCAGTAGTCAGGTTAACTATGGCTACACCTTC; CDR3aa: CASSQVNYGYTF
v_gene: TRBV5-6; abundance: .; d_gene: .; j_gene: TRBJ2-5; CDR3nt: TGTGCCAGCAGCGAATCGGACCGGGAGCACTTC; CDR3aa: CASSESDREHF
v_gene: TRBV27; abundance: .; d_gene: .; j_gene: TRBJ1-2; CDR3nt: TGTGCCAGCAGTTTACTCGACTCACCTAACTATGGCTACACCTTC; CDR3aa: CASSLLDSPNYGYTF
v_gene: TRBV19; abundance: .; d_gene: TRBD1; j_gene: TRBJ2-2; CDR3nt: TGTGCCAGCCGCCACAGGGGGCTCCCTGGGGAGCTGTTTTTT; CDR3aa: CASRHRGLPGELFF
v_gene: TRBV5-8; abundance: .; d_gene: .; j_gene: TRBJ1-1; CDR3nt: TGTGCCAGCAGCCCCCTGACACGGAACACTGAAGCTTTCTTT; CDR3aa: CASSPLTRNTEAFF
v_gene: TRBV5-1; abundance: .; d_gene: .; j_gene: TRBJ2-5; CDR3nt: TGCGCCAGCAGCTCTTGGAGCGGGCAAGAGACCCAGTACTTC; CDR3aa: CASSSWSGQETQYF
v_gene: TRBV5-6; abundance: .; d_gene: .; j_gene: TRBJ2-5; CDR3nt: TGTGCCAGCAGCTTCGTAGGGGTTGAGACCCAGTACTTC; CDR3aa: CASSFVGVETQYF
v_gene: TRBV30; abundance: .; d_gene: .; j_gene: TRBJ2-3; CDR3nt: TGTGCCTGGAGAGGACTGGCTAGCACAGATACGCAGTATTTT; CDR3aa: CAWRGLASTDTQYF
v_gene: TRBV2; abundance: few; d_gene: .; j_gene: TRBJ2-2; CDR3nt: TGTGCCAGCAAAGAGACAGAAACCGGGGAGCTGTTTTTT; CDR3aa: CASKETETGELFF
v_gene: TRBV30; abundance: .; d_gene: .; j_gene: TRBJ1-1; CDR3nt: TGTGCCTGGAGTACAGGTACAAACACTGAAGCTTTCTTT; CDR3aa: CAWSTGTNTEAFF
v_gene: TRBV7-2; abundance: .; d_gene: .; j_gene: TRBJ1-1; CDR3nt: TGTGCCAGCAGCTTGGGACAGAACACTGAAGCTTTCTTT; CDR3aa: CASSLGQNTEAFF
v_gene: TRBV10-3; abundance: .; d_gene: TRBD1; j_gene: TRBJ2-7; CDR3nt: TGTGCCATCACCGGGACAGGGGGAGTGGACGAGCAGTACTTC; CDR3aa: CAITGTGGVDEQYF